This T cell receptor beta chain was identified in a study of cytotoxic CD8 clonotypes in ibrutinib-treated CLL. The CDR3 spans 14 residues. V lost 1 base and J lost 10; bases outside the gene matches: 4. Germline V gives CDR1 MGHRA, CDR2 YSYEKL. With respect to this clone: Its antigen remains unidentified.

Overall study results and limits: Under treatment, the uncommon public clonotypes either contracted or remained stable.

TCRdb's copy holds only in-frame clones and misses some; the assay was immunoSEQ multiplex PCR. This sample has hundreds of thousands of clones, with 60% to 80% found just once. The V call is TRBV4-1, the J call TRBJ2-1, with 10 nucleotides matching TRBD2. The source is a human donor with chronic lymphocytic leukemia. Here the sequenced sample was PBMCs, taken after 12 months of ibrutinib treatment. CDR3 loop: CASSQGASGGEQFF. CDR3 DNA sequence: TGCGCCAGCAGCCAAGGGGCTAGCGGGGGAGAGCAGTTCTTC.